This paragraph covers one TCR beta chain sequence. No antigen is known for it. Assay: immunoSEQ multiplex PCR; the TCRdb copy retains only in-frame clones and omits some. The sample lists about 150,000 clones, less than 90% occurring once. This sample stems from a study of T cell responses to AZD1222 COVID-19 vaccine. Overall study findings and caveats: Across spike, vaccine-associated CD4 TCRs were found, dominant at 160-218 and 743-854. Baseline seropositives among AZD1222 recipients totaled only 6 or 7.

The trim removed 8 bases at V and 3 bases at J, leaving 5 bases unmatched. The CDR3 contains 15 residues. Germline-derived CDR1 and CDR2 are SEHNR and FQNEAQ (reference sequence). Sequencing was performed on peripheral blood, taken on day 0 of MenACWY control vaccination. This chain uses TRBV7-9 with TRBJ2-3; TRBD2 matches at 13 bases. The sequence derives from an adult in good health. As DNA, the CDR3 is TGTGCCAGCTTTGGGACTAGCGGGGCAACAGATACGCAGTATTTT. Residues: CASFGTSGATDTQYF. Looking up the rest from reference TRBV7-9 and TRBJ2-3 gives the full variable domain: DTGVSQNPRHKITKRGQNVTFRCDPISEHNRLYWYRQTLGQGPEFLTYFQNEAQLEKSRLLSDRFSAERPKGSFSTLEIQRTEQGDSAMYLCASFGTSGATDTQYFGPGTRLTVL.